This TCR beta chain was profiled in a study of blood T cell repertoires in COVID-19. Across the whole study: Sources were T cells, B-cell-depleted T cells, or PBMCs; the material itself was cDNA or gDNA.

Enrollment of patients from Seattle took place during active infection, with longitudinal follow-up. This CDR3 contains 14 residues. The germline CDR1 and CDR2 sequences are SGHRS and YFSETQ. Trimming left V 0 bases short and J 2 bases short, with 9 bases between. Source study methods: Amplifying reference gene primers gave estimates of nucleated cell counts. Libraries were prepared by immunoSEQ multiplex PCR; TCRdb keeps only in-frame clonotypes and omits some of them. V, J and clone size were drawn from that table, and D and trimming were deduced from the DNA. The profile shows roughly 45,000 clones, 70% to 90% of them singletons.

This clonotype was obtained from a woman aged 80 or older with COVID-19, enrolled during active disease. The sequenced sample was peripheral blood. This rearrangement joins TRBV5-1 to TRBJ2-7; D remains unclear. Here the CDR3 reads CASSLDRLTYEQYF. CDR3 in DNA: TGCGCCAGCAGCTTGGATCGTCTTACCTACGAGCAGTACTTC.